The rows below give T cell receptor beta chains drawn from one sample of a study of T cell repertoires in cytomegalovirus infection. A single record per CDR3 protein comes from TCRdb applying MiXCR to the reads. The table shows around 350,000 distinct CDR3 sequences, with about a sixth occurring only once. The sample taken for sequencing was PBMCs. These receptors all stem from a human donor in good health (CMV status not recorded). Some clones in this sample may be carry-over from other donors' samples. CDR3s include the opening cysteine and the closing phenylalanine or tryptophan. D genes are given only for firm matches. Clone size is given for some rows only: seen once, a few or many times, or a class if the clone is expanded.

V	J	D	length	size	DNA	CDR3
TRBV12-3/TRBV12-4	TRBJ1-2	.	12	few	TGTGCCAGCGCGCGGGGCTACTATGGCTACACCTTC	CASARGYYGYTF
TRBV12-3/TRBV12-4	TRBJ2-5	.	13	many	TGTGCCAGCACCTGGGGAGTCGAGGAGACCCAGTACTTC	CASTWGVEETQYF
TRBV28	TRBJ1-3	.	18	.	TGTGCCAGCAGTTTTCGATTTCGGGCAGGGAGGGCTGGAAACACCATATATTTT	CASSFRFRAGRAGNTIYF
TRBV7-6	TRBJ2-7	TRBD2	15	many	TGTGCCAGCAGCCACTTAGCGGGAGTGTCGGACGAGCAGTACTTC	CASSHLAGVSDEQYF
TRBV7-9	TRBJ2-3	.	13	many	TGTGCCAGCAGCGAAGGGACAAGGAGTACGCAGTATTTT	CASSEGTRSTQYF
TRBV7-8	TRBJ2-7	TRBD1	17	.	TGTGCCAGCAGCTTAGCGGGGACAGGTACCCGATCCTACGAGCAGTACTTC	CASSLAGTGTRSYEQYF
TRBV10-3	TRBJ2-7	TRBD1	13	.	TGTGCCATCACCGACAGGGCAGGCCACGAGCAGTACTTC	CAITDRAGHEQYF
TRBV5-1	TRBJ2-1	TRBD2	14	few	TGCGCCAGCAGCTTGGGTGCGGGAGTAGATGAGCAGTTCTTC	CASSLGAGVDEQFF
TRBV28	TRBJ2-1	TRBD2	19	.	TGTGCCAGCAGCGCCCCACTAGCGGGTCTTCTCAGCGCCTACAATGAGCAGTTCTTC	CASSAPLAGLLSAYNEQFF
TRBV25-1	TRBJ2-7	TRBD2	16	few	TGTGCCAGCAGTGAACCCGGGACTAGTCTTTTGCTCGAGCAGTACTTC	CASSEPGTSLLLEQYF
TRBV6-1	TRBJ1-1	TRBD1	17	many	TGTGCCAGCAGTGAGGGACAGCGTCTTAGACGGAACACTGAAGCTTTCTTT	CASSEGQRLRRNTEAFF
TRBV6-5	TRBJ2-3	.	14	few	TGTGCCAGCAGCCACCTACAGGGCACAGATACGCAGTATTTT	CASSHLQGTDTQYF
TRBV10-3	TRBJ1-6	TRBD1	14	.	TGTGCCATCAGTGAACAGGGGTCGAATTCACCCCTCCACTTT	CAISEQGSNSPLHF